This T cell receptor beta chain was recovered during a study of T cell repertoires in cytomegalovirus infection. General observations from the study: Pooled public TCR beta family frequency picked out CMV carriers with the relevant HLA.

The CDR3 consists of 16 residues. With respect to this clonotype: Its antigen is still unknown. An end of the junction differs from the germline gene, which may be a read error.

TCRdb re-analysed the reads in MiXCR, keeping a single row per CDR3 protein. The sample yields about 900,000 distinct CDR3 sequences, approximately 31% seen once. This chain joins TRBV5-3 and TRBJ2-1; TRBD2 aligns across 8 bases. TRBV5-3 is assigned to the ORF class and has an uncertain function. The clonotype originates from a human donor in good health (CMV status not recorded). Some clones in this sample may be carry-over from other donors' samples. The sequencing here drew on cultured CD8+ T cells from PBMCs, taken from culture after CMV antigen stimulation. The CDR3 sequence is CASSLYPGGSYNEQFF. CDR3 nucleotide sequence: TGTGCCAGCAGCTTGTATCCGGGGGGGTCCTACAATGAGCAGTTCTTC.